The 9 T cell receptor beta chains below come from one sample, sequenced in a study of shared clonotypes between healthy human individuals. Sequencing used immunoSEQ multiplex PCR; TCRdb keeps in-frame clones, though not all of them. The sample contains 2 million to 3 million clones, 90% to 95% of which appear only once. Sequencing was performed on naive CD4+ T cells sorted from blood. Specified subset: CD45RA+ positively selected. The receptors stem from a man aged 18 to 30 in good health.

This rearrangement joins TRBV7-9 to TRBJ2-5; unclear D gene. The V end was cut by 4 bases, the J end by 4 bases, with 16 bases between. The CDR3 runs to 15 residues. Germline V gene data show CDR1 as SEHNR and CDR2 as FQNEAQ (reference sequence). CDR3 DNA sequence: TGTGCCAGCAGCTCCCGGACGACCTGGGCAGAGACCCAGTACTTC. Translated: CASSSRTTWAETQYF.

The gene calls are TRBV11-2 and TRBJ2-1; no reliable D call. The CDR3 extends over 14 amino acids. Germline values: CDR1 SGHAT, CDR2 FQNNGV. V was cut by 7 bases and J by 5 bases, with 15 bases left in between. CDR3 nucleotides: TGTGCCAGCAACAAGCCTTTCGAAAACAATGAGCAGTTCTTC. Amino acid sequence: CASNKPFENNEQFF.

The chain combines TRBV18 with TRBJ2-3, with D perhaps TRBD1 (6 bases). The germline V and J ends were trimmed by 6 bases and 0 bases, with 13 bases remaining between them. The CDR3 runs to 15 residues. Per the germline V gene, CDR1 is KGHSH and CDR2 is LQKENI. CDR3 DNA sequence: TGTGCCAGCTCCGCAGGGGCGACGAGCACAGATACGCAGTATTTT. Protein sequence: CASSAGATSTDTQYF.

The sample holds a few counts of this clone. In the same sample, other DNA sequences code for this CDR3. This sequence joins TRBV7-9 and TRBJ2-7; D is unclear. The germline V and J ends were trimmed by 3 bases and 3 bases, with 3 bases remaining between them. The CDR3 runs 11 residues. The germline V gene encodes CDR1 SEHNR and CDR2 FQNEAQ (reference sequence). CDR3 sequence (DNA): TGTGCCAGCAGCTTCAACTACGAGCAGTACTTC. Its protein is CASSFNYEQYF.

The chain joins TRBV7-2 to TRBJ2-1, with D uncertain. V was trimmed by 4 bases and J by 6 bases, leaving 4 bases between them. CDR3 size: 11 residues. CDR1 is SGHTA and CDR2 is FQGNSA in the germline V gene. As DNA, the CDR3 is TGTGCCAGCAGCTCCCCCAATGAGCAGTTCTTC. This sequence encodes CASSSPNEQFF.

V usage is TRBV30 and J usage is TRBJ1-5; D perhaps matches TRBD1 (6 bases). There are 17 residues in the CDR3. The germline V gene encodes CDR1 GTSNPN and CDR2 SVGIG (reference sequence). The V gene lost 2 bases and the J gene lost 0 bases, with 17 bases spanning the gap. CDR3 bases: TGTGCCTGGAGTCGGACTCTGACAGGAGATAGCAATCAGCCCCAGCATTTT. It is translated as CAWSRTLTGDSNQPQHF.

J is TRBJ2-4 and V is TRBV11-1; 11 bases map to TRBD1. The J segment lost 8 bases and the V segment lost 5 bases, leaving 8 bases of the junction unmatched. Germline V gene data show CDR1 as SGHAT and CDR2 as FQDESV (reference sequence). The length of the CDR3 is 15 residues. CDR3 in amino acids: CASSPGQGAFDIQYF. The CDR3 DNA sequence: TGTGCCAGCAGCCCCGGACAGGGGGCGTTTGACATTCAGTACTTC. Using reference TRBV11-1 and TRBJ2-4 for the parts outside the CDR3, the full variable domain is EAEVAQSPRYKITEKSQAVAFWCDPISGHATLYWYRQILGQGPELLVQFQDESVVDDSQLPKDRFSAERLKGVDSTLKIQPAELGDSAMYLCASSPGQGAFDIQYFGAGTRLSVL.

The CDR3 region has the DNA TGTGCCAGCAAAGCCCGAGGGACAGGGGGCTATGGCTACACCTTC. Translation gives CASKARGTGGYGYTF. The chain recombines TRBV6-1 with TRBJ1-2; 11 positions agree with TRBD1. The CDR3 covers 15 residues. Germline V gene sequence: CDR1 MNHNS, CDR2 SASEGT. J was trimmed by 4 bases and V by 7 bases; bases with no gene match: 8.

The chain joins TRBV4-3 to TRBJ2-5; 10 nucleotides match TRBD2. Looked up from germline, CDR1 is LGHNA and CDR2 is YSLEER. This CDR3 has 17 amino acids. Germline trimming cut 0 bases from V and 5 bases from J; bases unmatched to any gene: 9. DNA of the CDR3: TGCGCCAGCAGCCAAGATGGGGCTAGCGGGAGTTGGGAGACCCAGTACTTC. Protein sequence: CASSQDGASGSWETQYF.